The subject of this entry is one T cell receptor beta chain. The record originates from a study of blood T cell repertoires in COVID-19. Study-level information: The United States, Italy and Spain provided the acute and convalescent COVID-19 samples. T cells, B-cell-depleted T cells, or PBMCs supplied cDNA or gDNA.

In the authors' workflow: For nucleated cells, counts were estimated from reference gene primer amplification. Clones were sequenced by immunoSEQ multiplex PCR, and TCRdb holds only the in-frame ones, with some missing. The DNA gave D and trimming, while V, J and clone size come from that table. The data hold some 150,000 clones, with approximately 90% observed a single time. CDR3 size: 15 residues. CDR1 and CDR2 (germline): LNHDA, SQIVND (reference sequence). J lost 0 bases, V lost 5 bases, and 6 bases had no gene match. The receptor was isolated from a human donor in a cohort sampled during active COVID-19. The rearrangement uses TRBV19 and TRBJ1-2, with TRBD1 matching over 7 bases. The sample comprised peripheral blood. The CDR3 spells CASSSTGQANYGYTF. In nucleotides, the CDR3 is TGTGCCAGTAGTTCGACAGGGCAAGCTAACTATGGCTACACCTTC.